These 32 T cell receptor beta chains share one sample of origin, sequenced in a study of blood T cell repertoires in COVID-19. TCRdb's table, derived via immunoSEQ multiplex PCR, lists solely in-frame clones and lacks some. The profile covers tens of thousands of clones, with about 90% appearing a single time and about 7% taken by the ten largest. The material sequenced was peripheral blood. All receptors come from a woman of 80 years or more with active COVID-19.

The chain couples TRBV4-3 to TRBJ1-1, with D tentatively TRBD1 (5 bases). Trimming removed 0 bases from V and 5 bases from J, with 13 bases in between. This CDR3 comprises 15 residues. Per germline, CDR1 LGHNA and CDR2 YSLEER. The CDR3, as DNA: TGCGCCAGCAGCCAAGACCCGGGGGGTGGAACTGAAGCTTTCTTT. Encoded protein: CASSQDPGGGTEAFF.

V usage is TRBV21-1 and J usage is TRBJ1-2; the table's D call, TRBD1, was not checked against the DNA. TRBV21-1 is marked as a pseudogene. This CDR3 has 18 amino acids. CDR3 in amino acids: CASSPQEGQADHNYGYTF. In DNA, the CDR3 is TGTGCCAGCAGCCCTCAGGAGGGACAGGCCGACCATAACTATGGCTACACCTTC.

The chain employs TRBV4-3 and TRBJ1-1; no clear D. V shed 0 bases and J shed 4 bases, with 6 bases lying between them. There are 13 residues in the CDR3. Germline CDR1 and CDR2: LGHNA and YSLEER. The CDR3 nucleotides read TGCGCCAGCAGCCAAGATCTAGGCACTGAAGCTTTCTTT. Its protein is CASSQDLGTEAFF.

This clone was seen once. CDR3 sequence reads: CASSQGQSFGPQHF. In DNA form, the CDR3 reads TGTGCCAGCTCACAGGGACAGTCATTCGGGCCCCAGCATTTT. The chain links TRBV18 to TRBJ1-5; 7 bases fit TRBD1. CDR1 is KGHSH and CDR2 is LQKENI in the germline V gene. The CDR3 is made up of 14 amino acids. Losses at the gene ends were 4 bases for V and 9 bases for J; bases not matched to a gene: 9.

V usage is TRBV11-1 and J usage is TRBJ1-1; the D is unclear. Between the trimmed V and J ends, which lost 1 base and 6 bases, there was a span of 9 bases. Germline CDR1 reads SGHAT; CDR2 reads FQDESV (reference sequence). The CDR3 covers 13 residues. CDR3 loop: CASSLELGSEAFF. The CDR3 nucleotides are TGTGCCAGCAGCTTAGAACTGGGCTCTGAAGCTTTCTTT.

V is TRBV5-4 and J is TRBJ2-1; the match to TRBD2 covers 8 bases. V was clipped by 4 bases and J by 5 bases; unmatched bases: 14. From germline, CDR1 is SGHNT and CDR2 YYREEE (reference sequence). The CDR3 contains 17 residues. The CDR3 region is CASSLPGGGRVHNEQFF. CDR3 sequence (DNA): TGTGCCAGCAGCCTCCCCGGGGGGGGAAGGGTCCACAATGAGCAGTTCTTC.

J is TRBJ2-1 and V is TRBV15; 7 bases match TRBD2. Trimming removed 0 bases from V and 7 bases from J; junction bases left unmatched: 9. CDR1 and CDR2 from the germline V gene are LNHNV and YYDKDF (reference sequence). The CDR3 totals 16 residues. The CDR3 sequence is CATSRDGRGGRNEQFF. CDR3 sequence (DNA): TGTGCCACCAGCAGAGATGGACGGGGAGGGAGGAATGAGCAGTTCTTC.

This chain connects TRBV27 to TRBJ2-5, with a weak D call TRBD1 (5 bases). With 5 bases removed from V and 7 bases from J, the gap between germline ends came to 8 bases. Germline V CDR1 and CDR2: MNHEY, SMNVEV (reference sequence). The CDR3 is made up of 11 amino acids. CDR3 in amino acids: CASSTQGTQYF. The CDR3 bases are TGTGCCAGCAGTACCCAGGGGACCCAGTACTTC.

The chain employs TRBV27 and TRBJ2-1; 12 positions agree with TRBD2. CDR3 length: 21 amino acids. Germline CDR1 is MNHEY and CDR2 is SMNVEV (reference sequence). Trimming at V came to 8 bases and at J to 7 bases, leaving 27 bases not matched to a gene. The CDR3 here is CASSLVWGVASGRAWKNEQFF. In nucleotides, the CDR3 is TGTGCCAGCTCACTCGTGTGGGGGGTCGCTAGCGGGAGGGCCTGGAAGAATGAGCAGTTCTTC.

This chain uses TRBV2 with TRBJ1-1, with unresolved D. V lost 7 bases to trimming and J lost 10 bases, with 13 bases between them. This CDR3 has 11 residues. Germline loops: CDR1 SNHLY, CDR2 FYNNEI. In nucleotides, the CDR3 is TGTGCCAGCACTCGGTTTCTTGGAGCTTTCTTT. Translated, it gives CASTRFLGAFF.

The DNA for the CDR3 is TGTGCCAGTAGTATCTCGGGACAGGGGTTGTATCGTGGCAATCAGCCCCAGCATTTT. Its protein is CASSISGQGLYRGNQPQHF. The chain employs TRBV19 and TRBJ1-5; 10 positions match TRBD1. V was clipped by 3 bases and J by 2 bases; unmatched bases: 13. This CDR3 spans 19 amino acids. Germline lookup yields CDR1 LNHDA and CDR2 SQIVND (reference sequence).

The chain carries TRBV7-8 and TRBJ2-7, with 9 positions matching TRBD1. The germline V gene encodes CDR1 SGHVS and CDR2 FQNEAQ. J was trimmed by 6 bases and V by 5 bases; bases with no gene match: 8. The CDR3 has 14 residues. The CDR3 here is CASSLNRGRLEQYF. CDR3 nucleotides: TGTGCCAGCAGCCTAAACAGGGGGCGGCTCGAGCAGTACTTC.

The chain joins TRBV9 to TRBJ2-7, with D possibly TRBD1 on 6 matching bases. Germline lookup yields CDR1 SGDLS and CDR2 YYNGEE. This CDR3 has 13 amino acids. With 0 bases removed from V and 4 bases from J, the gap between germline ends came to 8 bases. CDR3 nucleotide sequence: TGTGCCAGCAGCGTAGAACAGGGATACGAGCAGTACTTC. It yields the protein CASSVEQGYEQYF.

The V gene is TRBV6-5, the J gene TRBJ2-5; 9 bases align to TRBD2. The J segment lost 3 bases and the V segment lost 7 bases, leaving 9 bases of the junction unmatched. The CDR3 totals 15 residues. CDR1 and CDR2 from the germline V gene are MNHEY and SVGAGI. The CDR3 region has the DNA TGTGCCAGCACCACCCCGGGACTAGCAAAAGAGACCCAGTACTTC. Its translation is CASTTPGLAKETQYF.

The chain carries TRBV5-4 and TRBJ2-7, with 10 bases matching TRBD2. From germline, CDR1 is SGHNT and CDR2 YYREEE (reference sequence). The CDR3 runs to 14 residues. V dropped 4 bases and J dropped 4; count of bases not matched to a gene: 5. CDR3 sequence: CASSSGTSVYEQYF. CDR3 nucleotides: TGTGCCAGCAGCAGCGGGACTAGCGTATACGAGCAGTACTTC.

The CDR3 loop reads CASSLMPNSNQPQHF. The CDR3, as DNA: TGTGCCAGCAGCTTGATGCCTAATAGCAATCAGCCCCAGCATTTT. V usage is TRBV5-8 and J usage is TRBJ1-5; D gene unclear. Per the germline V gene, CDR1 is SGHTS and CDR2 is YDEGEE. V gave up 1 base and J gave up 0 bases, with 8 bases separating them. The CDR3 runs to 15 residues.

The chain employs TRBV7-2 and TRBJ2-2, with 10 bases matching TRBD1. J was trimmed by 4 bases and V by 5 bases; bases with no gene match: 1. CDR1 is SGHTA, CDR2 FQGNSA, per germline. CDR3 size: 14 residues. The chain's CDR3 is CASSRTGGTGELFF. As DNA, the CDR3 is TGTGCCAGCAGCAGGACAGGGGGCACCGGGGAGCTGTTTTTT. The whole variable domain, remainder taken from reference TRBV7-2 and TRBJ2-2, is GAGVSQSPSNKVTEKGKDVELRCDPISGHTALYWYRQSLGQGLEFLIYFQGNSAPDKSGLPSDRFSAERTGGSVSTLTIQRTQQEDSAVYLCASSRTGGTGELFFGEGSRLTVL.

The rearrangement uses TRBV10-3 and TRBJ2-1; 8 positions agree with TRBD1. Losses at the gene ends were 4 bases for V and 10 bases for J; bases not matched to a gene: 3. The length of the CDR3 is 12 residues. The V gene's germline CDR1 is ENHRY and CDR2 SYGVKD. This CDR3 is CAISATGGEQFF. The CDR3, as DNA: TGTGCCATCAGTGCAACAGGGGGGGAGCAGTTCTTC.

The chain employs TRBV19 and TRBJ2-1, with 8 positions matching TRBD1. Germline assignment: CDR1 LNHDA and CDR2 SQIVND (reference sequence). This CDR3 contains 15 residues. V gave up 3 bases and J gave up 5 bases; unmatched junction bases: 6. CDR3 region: CASSMGTGVNNEQFF. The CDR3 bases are TGTGCCAGTAGTATGGGGACAGGAGTTAACAATGAGCAGTTCTTC.

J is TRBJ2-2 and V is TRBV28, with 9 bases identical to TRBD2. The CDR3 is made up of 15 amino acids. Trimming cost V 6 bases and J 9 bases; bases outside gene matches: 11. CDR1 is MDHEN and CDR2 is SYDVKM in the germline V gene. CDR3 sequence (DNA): TGTGCCAGCAGCCTGGGGGGGCTAGCGGGGTGGGAGCTGTTTTTT. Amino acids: CASSLGGLAGWELFF.

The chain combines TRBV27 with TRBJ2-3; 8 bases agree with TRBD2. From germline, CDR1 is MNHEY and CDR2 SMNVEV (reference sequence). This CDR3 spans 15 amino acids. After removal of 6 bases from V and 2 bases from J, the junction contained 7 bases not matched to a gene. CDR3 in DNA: TGTGCCAGCAGCCTACTAGCGGACCCCACAGATACGCAGTATTTT. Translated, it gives CASSLLADPTDTQYF.

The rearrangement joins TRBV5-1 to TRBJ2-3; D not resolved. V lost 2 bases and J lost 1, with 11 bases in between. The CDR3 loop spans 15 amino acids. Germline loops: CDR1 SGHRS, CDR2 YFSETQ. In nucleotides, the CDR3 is TGCGCCAGCAGCTTAGAGAGGCCTGGCACAGATACGCAGTATTTT. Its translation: CASSLERPGTDTQYF.

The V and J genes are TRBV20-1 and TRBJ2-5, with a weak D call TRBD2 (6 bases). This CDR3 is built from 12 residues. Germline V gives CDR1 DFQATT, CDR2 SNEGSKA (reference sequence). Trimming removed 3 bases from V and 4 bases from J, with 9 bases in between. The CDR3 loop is CSASLGGETQYF. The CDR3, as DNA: TGCAGTGCTAGTCTCGGGGGAGAGACCCAGTACTTC.

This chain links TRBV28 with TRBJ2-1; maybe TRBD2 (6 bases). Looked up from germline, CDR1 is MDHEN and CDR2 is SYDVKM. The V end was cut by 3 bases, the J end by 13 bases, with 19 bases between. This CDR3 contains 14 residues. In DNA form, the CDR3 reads TGTGCCAGCAGTTTTTGGGACTCCGTGGGGCTTCAGTTCTTC. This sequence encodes CASSFWDSVGLQFF.

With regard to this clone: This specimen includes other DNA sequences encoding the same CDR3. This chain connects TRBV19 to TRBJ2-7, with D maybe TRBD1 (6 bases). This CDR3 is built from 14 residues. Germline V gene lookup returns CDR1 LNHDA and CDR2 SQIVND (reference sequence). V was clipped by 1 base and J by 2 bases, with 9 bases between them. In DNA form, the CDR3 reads TGTGCCAGTAGTATAGGTACAGGGACCTACGAGCAGTACTTC. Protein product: CASSIGTGTYEQYF.

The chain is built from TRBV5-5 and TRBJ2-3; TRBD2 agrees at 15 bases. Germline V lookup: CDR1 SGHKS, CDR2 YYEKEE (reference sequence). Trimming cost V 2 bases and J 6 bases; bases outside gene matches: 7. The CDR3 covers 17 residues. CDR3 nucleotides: TGTGCCAGCAGCTTAATAACAGGGACTAGCGGGAGGGATACGCAGTATTTT. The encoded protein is CASSLITGTSGRDTQYF.

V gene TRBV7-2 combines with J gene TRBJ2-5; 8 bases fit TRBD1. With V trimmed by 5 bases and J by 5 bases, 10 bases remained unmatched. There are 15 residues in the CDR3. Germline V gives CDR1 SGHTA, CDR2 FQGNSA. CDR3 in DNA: TGTGCCAGCAGCGAGCGGACAGGGAATATGGAGACCCAGTACTTC. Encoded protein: CASSERTGNMETQYF.

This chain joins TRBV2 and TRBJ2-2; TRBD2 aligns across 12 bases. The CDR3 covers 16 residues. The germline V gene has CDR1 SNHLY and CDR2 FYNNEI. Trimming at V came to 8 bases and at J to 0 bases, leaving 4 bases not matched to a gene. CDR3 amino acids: CASAGLAGPNTGELFF. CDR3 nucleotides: TGTGCCAGCGCCGGACTAGCGGGGCCGAACACCGGGGAGCTGTTTTTT.

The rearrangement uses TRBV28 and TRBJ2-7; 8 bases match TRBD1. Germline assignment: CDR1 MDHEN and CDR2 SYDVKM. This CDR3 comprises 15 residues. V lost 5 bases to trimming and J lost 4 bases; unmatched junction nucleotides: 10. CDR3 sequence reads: CASSAGQGGLYEQYF. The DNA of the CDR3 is TGTGCCAGCAGTGCCGGACAGGGCGGGTTGTACGAGCAGTACTTC.

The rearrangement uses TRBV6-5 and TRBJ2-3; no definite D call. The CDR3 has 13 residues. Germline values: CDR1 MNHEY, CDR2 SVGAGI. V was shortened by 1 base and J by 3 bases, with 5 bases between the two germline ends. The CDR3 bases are TGTGCCAGCAGTTACTTTGTAACAGATACGCAGTATTTT. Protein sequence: CASSYFVTDTQYF.

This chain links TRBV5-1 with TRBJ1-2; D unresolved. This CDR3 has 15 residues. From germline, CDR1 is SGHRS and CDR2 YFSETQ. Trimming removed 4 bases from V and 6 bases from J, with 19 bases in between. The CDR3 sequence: CASSTWSRGLDGYTF. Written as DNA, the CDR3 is TGCGCCAGCAGCACATGGTCAAGAGGGTTGGATGGCTACACCTTC. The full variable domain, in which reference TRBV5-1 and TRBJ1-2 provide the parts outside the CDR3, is KAGVTQTPRYLIKTRGQQVTLSCSPISGHRSVSWYQQTPGQGLQFLFEYFSETQRNKGNFPGRFSGRQFSNSRSEMNVSTLELGDSALYLCASSTWSRGLDGYTFGSGTRLTVV.

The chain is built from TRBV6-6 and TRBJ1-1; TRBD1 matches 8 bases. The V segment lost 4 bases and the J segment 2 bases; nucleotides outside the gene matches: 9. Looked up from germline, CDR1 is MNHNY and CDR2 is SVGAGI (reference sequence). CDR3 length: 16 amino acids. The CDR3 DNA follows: TGTGCCAGCAGTTCCCCGTGGACAGGGCCTAACACTGAAGCTTTCTTT. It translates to CASSSPWTGPNTEAFF.